A selection of T cell receptor beta chains follows, all from one sample in a study of cytomegalovirus exposure and HLA in healthy donors. Clones were sequenced by immunoSEQ multiplex PCR, and TCRdb holds only the in-frame ones, with some missing. The data hold around 140,000 clones, with approximately 80% observed a single time. Sequenced input: PBMCs. The receptors stem from a woman in her fifties or sixties in good health and CMV-seropositive. Each CDR3 is given with its conserved first and last residue. The D gene is left open where the match is weak. A clone size is listed for some rows: how often the clone was seen (once, few, many), or a class if it is expanded.

V gene: TRBV4-1; CDR3 length: 16; D gene: .; J gene: TRBJ2-3; clone size: .; CDR3 protein: CASSQVNLISTDTQYF; CDR3 DNA: TGCGCCAGCAGCCAAGTGAACCTAATTAGCACAGATACGCAGTATTTT
V gene: TRBV10-1; CDR3 length: 14; D gene: .; J gene: TRBJ1-3; clone size: .; CDR3 protein: CARPREVSGNTIYF; CDR3 DNA: TGCGCCAGGCCCCGGGAAGTAAGCGGAAACACCATATATTTT
V gene: TRBV5-8; CDR3 length: 14; D gene: TRBD1; J gene: TRBJ2-2; clone size: .; CDR3 protein: CASSLGTGAGELFF; CDR3 DNA: TGTGCCAGCAGCTTGGGGACAGGGGCCGGGGAGCTGTTTTTT
V gene: TRBV6-1; CDR3 length: 13; D gene: .; J gene: TRBJ2-2; clone size: .; CDR3 protein: CASIAGADGELFF; CDR3 DNA: TGTGCCAGCATAGCAGGGGCTGACGGGGAGCTGTTTTTT
V gene: TRBV28; CDR3 length: 14; D gene: TRBD1; J gene: TRBJ1-1; clone size: .; CDR3 protein: CASSSNRGEGEAFF; CDR3 DNA: TGTGCCAGCAGCTCAAACAGGGGAGAGGGTGAAGCTTTCTTT
V gene: TRBV28; CDR3 length: 14; D gene: .; J gene: TRBJ2-7; clone size: .; CDR3 protein: CASSVHSSSYEQYF; CDR3 DNA: TGTGCCAGCAGTGTCCACAGCAGCTCCTACGAGCAGTACTTC
V gene: TRBV5-8; CDR3 length: 15; D gene: TRBD1; J gene: TRBJ1-5; clone size: few; CDR3 protein: CASSLGTGGNQPQHF; CDR3 DNA: TGTGCCAGCAGCTTAGGGACAGGAGGGAATCAGCCCCAGCATTTT
V gene: TRBV7-3; CDR3 length: 15; D gene: TRBD1; J gene: TRBJ1-5; clone size: .; CDR3 protein: CASSLSPGQAQPQHF; CDR3 DNA: TGTGCCAGCAGCTTAAGCCCGGGACAGGCCCAGCCCCAGCATTTT
V gene: TRBV11-1; CDR3 length: 15; D gene: .; J gene: TRBJ2-7; clone size: .; CDR3 protein: CASSFLKTISYEQYF; CDR3 DNA: TGTGCCAGCAGCTTTTTGAAGACTATCTCCTACGAGCAGTACTTC
V gene: TRBV7-2; CDR3 length: 15; D gene: TRBD1; J gene: TRBJ2-1; clone size: .; CDR3 protein: CASSGRDSSYNEQFF; CDR3 DNA: TGTGCCAGCAGCGGACGGGACAGCTCCTACAATGAGCAGTTCTTC
V gene: TRBV4-2; CDR3 length: 16; D gene: .; J gene: TRBJ1-1; clone size: .; CDR3 protein: CASSQDIRQADTEAFF; CDR3 DNA: TGTGCCAGCAGCCAAGACATCCGTCAAGCGGACACTGAAGCTTTCTTT
V gene: TRBV29-1; CDR3 length: 12; D gene: TRBD1; J gene: TRBJ2-5; clone size: .; CDR3 protein: CSVGTGGETQYF; CDR3 DNA: TGCAGCGTTGGGACAGGGGGTGAGACCCAGTACTTC
V gene: TRBV7-7; CDR3 length: 13; D gene: .; J gene: TRBJ2-2; clone size: .; CDR3 protein: CASSSLQGGELFF; CDR3 DNA: TGTGCTAGCAGCTCACTACAGGGAGGGGAGCTGTTTTTT
V gene: TRBV6-4; CDR3 length: 13; D gene: .; J gene: TRBJ2-3; clone size: .; CDR3 protein: CASRGYSTDTQYF; CDR3 DNA: TGTGCCAGCCGGGGGTATAGCACAGATACGCAGTATTTT
V gene: TRBV7-7; CDR3 length: 13; D gene: TRBD2; J gene: TRBJ2-7; clone size: .; CDR3 protein: CASSLAETYEQYF; CDR3 DNA: TGTGCTAGCAGTCTAGCGGAAACCTACGAGCAGTACTTC
V gene: TRBV6-5; CDR3 length: 11; D gene: .; J gene: TRBJ1-2; clone size: .; CDR3 protein: CASIQIHGYTF; CDR3 DNA: TGTGCCAGCATCCAGATCCATGGCTACACCTTC
V gene: TRBV28; CDR3 length: 14; D gene: TRBD1; J gene: TRBJ1-2; clone size: .; CDR3 protein: CASKVSTGVPGYTF; CDR3 DNA: TGTGCCAGCAAGGTCTCAACAGGGGTTCCTGGCTACACCTTC
V gene: TRBV7-9; CDR3 length: 16; D gene: TRBD2; J gene: TRBJ2-2; clone size: .; CDR3 protein: CASSSSQGTSAGELFF; CDR3 DNA: TGTGCCAGCAGCTCATCTCAGGGGACTAGCGCCGGGGAGCTGTTTTTT
V gene: TRBV4-2; CDR3 length: 15; D gene: .; J gene: TRBJ2-7; clone size: .; CDR3 protein: CASSQGQSLVYEQYF; CDR3 DNA: TGTGCCAGCAGCCAAGGTCAATCCTTAGTCTACGAGCAGTACTTC
V gene: TRBV5-1; CDR3 length: 16; D gene: .; J gene: TRBJ2-2; clone size: .; CDR3 protein: CASSSSNPANTGELFF; CDR3 DNA: TGCGCCAGCAGCTCCTCGAACCCGGCGAACACCGGGGAGCTGTTTTTT
V gene: TRBV4-3; CDR3 length: 16; D gene: .; J gene: TRBJ2-7; clone size: .; CDR3 protein: CASSQDRHTQGNEQYF; CDR3 DNA: TGCGCCAGCAGCCAGGATCGCCACACCCAGGGGAACGAGCAGTACTTC
V gene: TRBV5-1; CDR3 length: 15; D gene: TRBD1; J gene: TRBJ1-5; clone size: .; CDR3 protein: CASSFTTGGNQPQHF; CDR3 DNA: TGCGCCAGCAGCTTTACGACAGGGGGAAATCAGCCCCAGCATTTT
V gene: TRBV6-5; CDR3 length: 15; D gene: TRBD2; J gene: TRBJ2-2; clone size: .; CDR3 protein: CASSPLAANTGELFF; CDR3 DNA: TGTGCCAGCAGTCCACTAGCGGCGAACACCGGGGAGCTGTTTTTT
V gene: TRBV7-2; CDR3 length: 13; D gene: .; J gene: TRBJ2-5; clone size: .; CDR3 protein: CASSESREETQYF; CDR3 DNA: TGTGCCAGCAGCGAGTCCCGGGAAGAGACCCAGTACTTC
V gene: TRBV28; CDR3 length: 14; D gene: TRBD1; J gene: TRBJ2-5; clone size: once; CDR3 protein: CASRQGVVRETQYF; CDR3 DNA: TGTGCCAGCCGACAGGGAGTAGTGCGGGAGACCCAGTACTTC
V gene: TRBV28; CDR3 length: 15; D gene: .; J gene: TRBJ1-2; clone size: .; CDR3 protein: CASSSPDWQFRGYTF; CDR3 DNA: TGTGCCAGCAGTTCGCCCGATTGGCAGTTCCGCGGCTACACCTTC
V gene: TRBV28; CDR3 length: 12; D gene: TRBD1; J gene: TRBJ2-3; clone size: few; CDR3 protein: CASRPQGRAQYF; CDR3 DNA: TGTGCCAGCAGGCCACAGGGGCGAGCGCAGTATTTT
V gene: TRBV7-2; CDR3 length: 13; D gene: .; J gene: TRBJ2-1; clone size: .; CDR3 protein: CASSLDHNNEQFF; CDR3 DNA: TGTGCCAGCAGCTTAGACCACAACAATGAGCAGTTCTTC
V gene: TRBV25-1; CDR3 length: 15; D gene: TRBD1; J gene: TRBJ2-5; clone size: .; CDR3 protein: CASGPSGQGQETQYF; CDR3 DNA: TGTGCCAGCGGACCCTCCGGACAGGGTCAAGAGACCCAGTACTTC
V gene: TRBV7-2; CDR3 length: 13; D gene: .; J gene: TRBJ1-5; clone size: .; CDR3 protein: CASSSRYNQPQHF; CDR3 DNA: TGTGCCAGCAGCTCCCGCTACAATCAGCCCCAGCATTTT
V gene: TRBV5-4; CDR3 length: 17; D gene: TRBD1; J gene: TRBJ2-1; clone size: .; CDR3 protein: CASSLPRPGQGQEEQFF; CDR3 DNA: TGTGCCAGCAGCTTGCCTCGCCCCGGACAGGGGCAAGAGGAGCAGTTCTTC
V gene: TRBV6-1; CDR3 length: 17; D gene: .; J gene: TRBJ2-7; clone size: .; CDR3 protein: CASSEDWIRDFTYEQYF; CDR3 DNA: TGTGCCAGCAGTGAAGATTGGATCCGGGACTTCACCTACGAGCAGTACTTC
V gene: TRBV29-1; CDR3 length: 13; D gene: .; J gene: TRBJ2-5; clone size: few; CDR3 protein: CSVGGDVVETQYF; CDR3 DNA: TGCAGCGTTGGGGGGGACGTTGTGGAGACCCAGTACTTC
V gene: TRBV7-2; CDR3 length: 16; D gene: .; J gene: TRBJ2-7; clone size: .; CDR3 protein: CASSPVGQGGLYEQYF; CDR3 DNA: TGTGCCAGCAGCCCAGTGGGGCAGGGGGGTCTCTACGAGCAGTACTTC
V gene: TRBV27; CDR3 length: 16; D gene: .; J gene: TRBJ2-7; clone size: .; CDR3 protein: CAIIRQNYVSSYEQYF; CDR3 DNA: TGTGCCATCATACGTCAAAACTATGTTAGCTCCTACGAGCAGTACTTC
V gene: TRBV14; CDR3 length: 14; D gene: TRBD1; J gene: TRBJ2-7; clone size: .; CDR3 protein: CASSRTGGSSEQYF; CDR3 DNA: TGTGCCAGCAGCCGGACAGGGGGATCTAGCGAGCAGTACTTC
V gene: TRBV5-6; CDR3 length: 17; D gene: TRBD2; J gene: TRBJ2-2; clone size: .; CDR3 protein: CASSSLGLAGGPGELFF; CDR3 DNA: TGTGCCAGCAGCTCCCTCGGACTAGCGGGAGGCCCCGGGGAGCTGTTTTTT
V gene: TRBV7-9; CDR3 length: 16; D gene: .; J gene: TRBJ2-3; clone size: .; CDR3 protein: CASSLRQSFSTDTQYF; CDR3 DNA: TGTGCCAGCAGCTTGAGACAATCTTTTAGCACAGATACGCAGTATTTT
V gene: TRBV11-2; CDR3 length: 16; D gene: .; J gene: TRBJ2-7; clone size: .; CDR3 protein: CASSSSRDSPTYEQYF; CDR3 DNA: TGTGCCAGCAGCTCCTCACGGGACTCCCCGACCTACGAGCAGTACTTC
V gene: TRBV5-5; CDR3 length: 14; D gene: TRBD2; J gene: TRBJ2-5; clone size: .; CDR3 protein: CASSLGAGVETQYF; CDR3 DNA: TGTGCCAGCAGCTTGGGGGCGGGAGTAGAGACCCAGTACTTC
V gene: TRBV5-1; CDR3 length: 16; D gene: .; J gene: TRBJ2-2; clone size: .; CDR3 protein: CASSLAPGAGTGELFF; CDR3 DNA: TGCGCCAGCAGCTTGGCTCCGGGAGCGGGCACCGGGGAGCTGTTTTTT
V gene: TRBV4-1; CDR3 length: 17; D gene: .; J gene: TRBJ1-2; clone size: few; CDR3 protein: CASSQDGSGTLKLGYTF; CDR3 DNA: TGCGCCAGCAGCCAAGATGGGTCCGGGACACTTAAACTGGGCTACACCTTC
V gene: TRBV6-5; CDR3 length: 14; D gene: TRBD1; J gene: TRBJ2-7; clone size: .; CDR3 protein: CASRPTGAAHEQYF; CDR3 DNA: TGTGCCAGCAGACCGACAGGGGCTGCCCACGAGCAGTACTTC
V gene: TRBV30; CDR3 length: 13; D gene: .; J gene: TRBJ1-5; clone size: .; CDR3 protein: CAWALQGNQPQHF; CDR3 DNA: TGTGCCTGGGCACTCCAGGGCAATCAGCCCCAGCATTTT
V gene: TRBV4-2; CDR3 length: 15; D gene: TRBD2; J gene: TRBJ2-5; clone size: .; CDR3 protein: CASSQEPGRDETQYF; CDR3 DNA: TGTGCCAGCAGCCAAGAACCGGGGAGGGACGAGACCCAGTACTTC
V gene: TRBV6-1; CDR3 length: 12; D gene: .; J gene: TRBJ2-1; clone size: .; CDR3 protein: CASSPRGFGQFF; CDR3 DNA: TGTGCCAGCAGCCCCAGGGGCTTTGGGCAGTTCTTC
V gene: TRBV6-5; CDR3 length: 15; D gene: .; J gene: TRBJ1-5; clone size: .; CDR3 protein: CASSRGQSGDQPQHF; CDR3 DNA: TGTGCCAGCAGCCGAGGACAAAGTGGGGATCAGCCCCAGCATTTT
V gene: TRBV7-9; CDR3 length: 13; D gene: .; J gene: TRBJ2-7; clone size: .; CDR3 protein: CASSLPRYYEQYF; CDR3 DNA: TGTGCCAGCAGCTTACCCAGATACTACGAGCAGTACTTC
V gene: TRBV10-3; CDR3 length: 15; D gene: .; J gene: TRBJ2-7; clone size: .; CDR3 protein: CASRTSAGTLSEQYF; CDR3 DNA: TGTGCCAGCAGAACCAGCGCCGGGACACTCTCCGAGCAGTACTTC
V gene: TRBV23-1; CDR3 length: 14; D gene: TRBD2; J gene: TRBJ2-7; clone size: .; CDR3 protein: CASKSSGGPQEQYF; CDR3 DNA: TGCGCCAGCAAATCTTCGGGAGGGCCGCAGGAGCAGTACTTC
V gene: TRBV5-4; CDR3 length: 14; D gene: .; J gene: TRBJ1-3; clone size: .; CDR3 protein: CASSLTNSGNTIYF; CDR3 DNA: TGTGCCAGCAGCTTGACAAACTCTGGAAACACCATATATTTT
V gene: TRBV4-2; CDR3 length: 18; D gene: .; J gene: TRBJ2-3; clone size: .; CDR3 protein: CASSQDWVAAFSTDTQYF; CDR3 DNA: TGTGCCAGCAGCCAAGATTGGGTAGCGGCATTTAGCACAGATACGCAGTATTTT
V gene: TRBV2; CDR3 length: 15; D gene: .; J gene: TRBJ2-7; clone size: .; CDR3 protein: CASSEGPPSSYEQYF; CDR3 DNA: TGTGCCAGCAGTGAGGGGCCTCCGAGCTCCTACGAGCAGTACTTC
V gene: TRBV5-1; CDR3 length: 14; D gene: TRBD1; J gene: TRBJ2-5; clone size: .; CDR3 protein: CASSARTGQETQYF; CDR3 DNA: TGCGCCAGCAGCGCAAGGACAGGACAAGAGACCCAGTACTTC
V gene: TRBV25-1; CDR3 length: 14; D gene: .; J gene: TRBJ1-1; clone size: .; CDR3 protein: CASSAQAGSTEAFF; CDR3 DNA: TGTGCCAGCAGTGCCCAGGCGGGGAGTACTGAAGCTTTCTTT
V gene: TRBV14; CDR3 length: 15; D gene: TRBD1; J gene: TRBJ2-7; clone size: .; CDR3 protein: CASSRLGQGGDEQYF; CDR3 DNA: TGTGCCAGCAGCCGCCTGGGACAGGGTGGAGACGAGCAGTACTTC
V gene: TRBV7-3; CDR3 length: 15; D gene: TRBD2; J gene: TRBJ2-1; clone size: .; CDR3 protein: CASSHTSGSGNEQFF; CDR3 DNA: TGTGCCAGCAGCCATACTAGCGGGAGTGGCAATGAGCAGTTCTTC
V gene: TRBV4-1; CDR3 length: 16; D gene: TRBD2; J gene: TRBJ2-1; clone size: few; CDR3 protein: CASSHTLAESANEQFF; CDR3 DNA: TGCGCCAGCAGCCATACACTAGCGGAGTCGGCGAATGAGCAGTTCTTC
V gene: TRBV7-9; CDR3 length: 14; D gene: TRBD1; J gene: TRBJ1-2; clone size: .; CDR3 protein: CASSLSGQGDGYTF; CDR3 DNA: TGTGCCAGCAGCTTATCAGGACAGGGTGATGGCTACACCTTC
V gene: TRBV27; CDR3 length: 17; D gene: TRBD2; J gene: TRBJ2-3; clone size: .; CDR3 protein: CASSAMWGLAGGDTQYF; CDR3 DNA: TGTGCCAGCAGTGCAATGTGGGGACTAGCGGGAGGAGATACGCAGTATTTT